This T cell receptor (beta chain) was obtained from a study of monozygotic twins with inflammatory bowel disease. CDR1 is LNHDA, CDR2 SQIVND, per germline (reference sequence). The CDR3 is 18 amino acids. With the 5' RACE reads reprocessed, TCRdb shows one record per CDR3 protein and no DNA. With fewer than 450,000 distinct CDR3 sequences in the sample, the ten largest clones hold just over 2.5%. The sample consisted of blood. The TCR sequence derives from a human donor with ulcerative colitis or Crohn's disease, or a healthy co-twin of an affected twin (not recorded which). The chain recombines TRBV19 with TRBJ2-7; the TCRdb call, TRBD1, lacks DNA for checking. This CDR3 reads CASSRTFIVGTGHREQYF.